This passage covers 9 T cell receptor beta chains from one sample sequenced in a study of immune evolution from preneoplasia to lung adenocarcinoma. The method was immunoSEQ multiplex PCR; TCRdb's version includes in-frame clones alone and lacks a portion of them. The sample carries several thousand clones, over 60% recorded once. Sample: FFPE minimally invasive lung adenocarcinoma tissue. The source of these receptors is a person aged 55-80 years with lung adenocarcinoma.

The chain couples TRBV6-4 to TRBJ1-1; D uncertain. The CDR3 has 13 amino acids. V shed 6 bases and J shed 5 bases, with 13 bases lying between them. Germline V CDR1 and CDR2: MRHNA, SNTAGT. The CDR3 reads CASSVSIQTEAFF. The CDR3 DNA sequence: TGTGCCAGCAGCGTATCGATTCAGACTGAAGCTTTCTTT.

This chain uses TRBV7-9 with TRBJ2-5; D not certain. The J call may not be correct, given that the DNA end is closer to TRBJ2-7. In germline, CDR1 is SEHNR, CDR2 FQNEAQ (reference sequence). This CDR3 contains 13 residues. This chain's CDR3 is CASSPDGPYEQYF. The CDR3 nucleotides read TGTGCCAGCAGCCCCGACGGTCCCTACGAGCAGTACTTC.

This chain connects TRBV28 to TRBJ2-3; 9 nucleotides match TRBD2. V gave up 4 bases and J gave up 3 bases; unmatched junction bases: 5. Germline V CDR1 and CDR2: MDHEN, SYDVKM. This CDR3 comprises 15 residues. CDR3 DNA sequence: TGTGCCAGCAGTTCTCGGCGGGGGGGGACAGATACGCAGTATTTT. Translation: CASSSRRGGTDTQYF.

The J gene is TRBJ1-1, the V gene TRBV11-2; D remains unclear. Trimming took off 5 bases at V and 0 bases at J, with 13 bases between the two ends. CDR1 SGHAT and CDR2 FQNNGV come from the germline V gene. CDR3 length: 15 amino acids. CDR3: CASSGVFAMNTEAFF. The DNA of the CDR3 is TGTGCCAGCAGCGGCGTGTTTGCCATGAACACTGAAGCTTTCTTT.

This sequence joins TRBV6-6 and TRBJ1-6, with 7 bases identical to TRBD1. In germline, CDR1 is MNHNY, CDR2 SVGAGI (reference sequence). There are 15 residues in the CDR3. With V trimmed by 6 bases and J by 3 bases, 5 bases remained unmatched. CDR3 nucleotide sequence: TGTGCCAGCAGCCGCGGACAGGTCTATAATTCACCCCTCCACTTT. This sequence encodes CASSRGQVYNSPLHF.

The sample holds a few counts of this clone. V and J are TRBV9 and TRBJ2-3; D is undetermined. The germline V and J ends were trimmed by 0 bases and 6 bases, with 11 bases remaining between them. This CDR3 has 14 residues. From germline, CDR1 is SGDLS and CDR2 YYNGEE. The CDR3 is CASSVVGVWDTQYF. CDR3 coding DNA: TGTGCCAGCAGCGTAGTTGGGGTTTGGGATACGCAGTATTTT. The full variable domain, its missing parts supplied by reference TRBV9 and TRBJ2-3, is DSGVTQTPKHLITATGQRVTLRCSPRSGDLSVYWYQQSLDQGLQFLIQYYNGEERAKGNILERFSAQQFPDLHSELNLSSLELGDSALYFCASSVVGVWDTQYFGPGTRLTVL.

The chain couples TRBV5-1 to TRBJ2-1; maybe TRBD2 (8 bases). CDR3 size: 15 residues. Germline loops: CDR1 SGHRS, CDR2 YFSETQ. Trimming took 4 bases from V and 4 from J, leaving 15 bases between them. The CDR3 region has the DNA TGCGCCAGCAGCCCGGGAGGGACAGAGTACAATGAGCAGTTCTTC. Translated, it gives CASSPGGTEYNEQFF. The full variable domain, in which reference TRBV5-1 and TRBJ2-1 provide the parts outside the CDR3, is KAGVTQTPRYLIKTRGQQVTLSCSPISGHRSVSWYQQTPGQGLQFLFEYFSETQRNKGNFPGRFSGRQFSNSRSEMNVSTLELGDSALYLCASSPGGTEYNEQFFGPGTRLTVL.

Written as DNA, the CDR3 is TGTGCCAGCAGGATAAGCTCTGGGGCCAACGTCCTGACTTTC. This encodes CASRISSGANVLTF. V is TRBV11-1 and J is TRBJ2-6; no firm D call. The CDR3 is 14 residues long. CDR1 and CDR2 from the germline V gene are SGHAT and FQDESV (reference sequence). The V and J ends lost 6 bases and 0 bases respectively, with 6 bases between them.

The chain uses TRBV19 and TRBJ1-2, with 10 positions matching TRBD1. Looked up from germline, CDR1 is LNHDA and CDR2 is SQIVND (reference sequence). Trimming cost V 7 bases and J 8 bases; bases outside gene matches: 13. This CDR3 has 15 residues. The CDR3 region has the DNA TGTGCCAGTACCATAGATACGGGACAGGGGTCCGGCTACACCTTC. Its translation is CASTIDTGQGSGYTF.